What follows is one T cell receptor (beta chain) and its context. Its antigen is still unknown. In TCRdb, the 5' RACE reads were re-called with MiXCR into one record per CDR3 protein. The data show 750,000 to 850,000 distinct CDR3 sequences, with about 10% seen just once and approximately 0.46% held by the top ten. The data are from a study of CD8 T cells in ankylosing spondylitis. Study-level results: Certain motif variants had earlier appeared in reactive arthritis synovial fluid and blood. Made up of eight highly homologous variants, a TCR beta motif appeared characteristic of ankylosing spondylitis blood.

Material: blood, either unsorted or a sorted T cell fraction (not recorded which). The receptor was derived from a male donor with ankylosing spondylitis.

CDR3 residues: CASKGAANTGELFF. CDR3 DNA sequence: TGCGCCAGCAAAGGGGCAGCGAACACCGGGGAGCTGTTTTTT. V usage is TRBV5-1 and J usage is TRBJ2-2; D may be TRBD1 (5 bases). CDR1 is SGHRS and CDR2 is YFSETQ in the germline V gene. The CDR3 has 14 amino acids. Deletions cut 6 bases from V and 0 bases from J, with 9 bases between. The full variable domain, completed using reference TRBV5-1 and TRBJ2-2, is KAGVTQTPRYLIKTRGQQVTLSCSPISGHRSVSWYQQTPGQGLQFLFEYFSETQRNKGNFPGRFSGRQFSNSRSEMNVSTLELGDSALYLCASKGAANTGELFFGEGSRLTVL.